A selection of T cell receptor beta chains follows, all from one sample in a study of human T cells and chemical hapten exposure. TCRdb re-called the RACE reads through MiXCR, storing one row per CDR3 protein. The sample has just over 40,000 distinct CDR3 sequences; about 3.5% are singletons. Sequenced here: whole blood, sampled in connection with sensitization to the hapten diphenylcyclopropenone (DPC). The receptors were gathered from a man aged 35-49 years with alopecia areata. Some clones in this sample may be carry-over from other donors' samples. Each CDR3 is given with its conserved first and last residue. A D gene is named only where the DNA matches it firmly. Part of the rows lack a size; the others show once, few, many or a class for expanded clones.

>TRBJ1-1|many|NA|TRBV29-1
TGCAGCGTCCGAGACAGCGGCACTGAAGCTTTCTTT
CSVRDSGTEAFF
>TRBJ2-7|many|TRBD2|TRBV14
TGTGCCAGCAGCCCACTAAGCGGGAGGGTCGACGAGCAGTACTTC
CASSPLSGRVDEQYF
>TRBJ1-1|many|NA|TRBV7-3
TGTGCCAGCAGCTTAGGTTTGGGAAATGAAGCTTTCTTT
CASSLGLGNEAFF
>TRBJ2-2|many|NA|TRBV14
TGTGCCAGCAGCCAACAAACCACCGGGGAGCTGTTTTTT
CASSQQTTGELFF
>TRBJ1-3|many|TRBD1|TRBV18
TGTGCCAGCTCGCGGGGACAGGGAGATGGAAACACCATATATTTT
CASSRGQGDGNTIYF
>TRBJ1-1|NA|TRBD1|TRBV6-5
TGTGCCAGCAGGATAAGACAGGGGGCGGCTTTCTTT
CASRIRQGAAFF
>TRBJ1-5|many|NA|TRBV19
TGTGCCGGTCCGTGGGGGGGCAGTCAGCCCCAGCATTTT
CAGPWGGSQPQHF
>TRBJ1-4|NA|TRBD1|TRBV7-2
TGTGCCAGCAGCTTGGGGACAGTGAGGCCTGAAAAACTGTTTTTT
CASSLGTVRPEKLFF
>TRBJ2-2|NA|NA|TRBV12-3/TRBV12-4
TGTGCCAGCAGTCCCTTCAACACCGGGGAGCTGTTTTTT
CASSPFNTGELFF
>TRBJ2-3|many|TRBD1|TRBV12-3/TRBV12-4
TGTGCCAGCAGTTGGGACAGGGTCACAGATACGCAGTATTTT
CASSWDRVTDTQYF
>TRBJ1-1|many|TRBD1|TRBV6-1
TGTGCCAGCAGGACAGGGCTAGGGCATGAAGCTTTCTTT
CASRTGLGHEAFF
>TRBJ2-1|many|TRBD2|TRBV25-1
TGTGCCAGCAGTGAGACTAGCGGGAGAAATGAGCAGTTCTTC
CASSETSGRNEQFF
>TRBJ2-5|many|TRBD2|TRBV20-1
TGCAGTGCTAGGGGACTAGCGGGAGGGGAAGAGACCCAGTACTTC
CSARGLAGGEETQYF
>TRBJ2-3|few|TRBD2|TRBV30
TGTGCCTGGAGTGTAGGAGCGGGAGTTACAGATACGCAGTATTTT
CAWSVGAGVTDTQYF
>TRBJ2-5|many|TRBD1|TRBV28
TGTGCCAGCAGTTTACCGACAGGGTCGGGAGAGACCCAGTACTTC
CASSLPTGSGETQYF
>TRBJ2-3|NA|NA|TRBV12-3/TRBV12-4
TGTGCCAGCAGTCGGGGCTTAGGGCAGTATTTT
CASSRGLGQYF
>TRBJ1-1|many|TRBD1|TRBV6-5
TGTGCCAGCATCAAACAGGGGGCAGGAATTATGAACACTGAAGCTTTCTTT
CASIKQGAGIMNTEAFF
>TRBJ2-2|NA|TRBD2|TRBV6-2/TRBV6-3
TGTGCCAGCATCTTAGCGGGGGACACCGGGGAGCTGTTTTTT
CASILAGDTGELFF
>TRBJ2-1|many|NA|TRBV24-1
TGTGCCACCAGTGGTATCAGCACGTACAATGAGCAGTTCTTC
CATSGISTYNEQFF
>TRBJ2-7|many|TRBD2|TRBV7-2
TGTGCCAGCAGCTTTCGGGAGGGCCGGGAGCAGTACTTC
CASSFREGREQYF